The 8 T cell receptor beta chains reported below all come from one sample, sequenced in a study of OX40 agonist ivuxolimab in advanced cancers. TCRdb's table, derived via immunoSEQ multiplex PCR, lists solely in-frame clones and lacks some. In the table there are more than 50,000 clones, approximately 94% of which are singletons. The sample consisted of CD4+ or CD8+ T cells sorted from blood, taken in a trial of the OX40 agonist ivuxolimab. Source of these receptors: an adult with an advanced solid tumor such as melanoma, head and neck, liver or kidney cancer.

This chain joins TRBV5-1 and TRBJ1-2; 9 bases match TRBD1. CDR1 is SGHRS and CDR2 is YFSETQ in the germline V gene. CDR3 length: 12 residues. After removal of 4 bases from V and 8 bases from J, the junction contained 3 bases not matched to a gene. CDR3 region: CASSATGGGYTF. In nucleotides, the CDR3 is TGCGCCAGCAGCGCGACAGGGGGAGGCTACACCTTC.

This chain joins TRBV5-4 and TRBJ2-7; 8 nucleotides match TRBD2. The CDR3 covers 14 residues. CDR1 is SGHNT and CDR2 is YYREEE in the germline V gene (reference sequence). V trimming: 2 bases; J trimming: 5 bases; junction bases outside the gene matches: 6. The CDR3 nucleotides read TGTGCCAGCAGCTTAACAGCGGGAGATGACGAGCAGTACTTC. Encoded protein: CASSLTAGDDEQYF.

This chain uses TRBV7-9 with TRBJ1-1; TRBD1 might be the D (5 bases). Trimming pared 5 bases from V and 7 bases from J, leaving 20 bases between. The CDR3 length is 15 residues. Germline CDR1 and CDR2: SEHNR and FQNEAQ (reference sequence). CDR3 protein: CASSPKTGAFDEAFF. The CDR3 DNA follows: TGTGCCAGCAGCCCCAAGACTGGGGCGTTTGATGAAGCTTTCTTT.

V is TRBV27 and J is TRBJ2-1; 7 nucleotides match TRBD1. The ends lost 2 bases at V and 9 bases at J; junction bases unmatched: 7. CDR1 is MNHEY, CDR2 SMNVEV, per germline (reference sequence). The CDR3 is 14 amino acids. As DNA, the CDR3 is TGTGCCAGCAGTTTAGGGACAGACTATGGTGAGCAGTTCTTC. Its translation: CASSLGTDYGEQFF.

The V gene is TRBV6-5, the J gene TRBJ2-7; TRBD1 matches 10 bases. Trimming cost V 8 bases and J 4 bases; bases outside gene matches: 5. Germline-derived CDR1 and CDR2 are MNHEY and SVGAGI. The CDR3 is made up of 13 amino acids. The CDR3 reads CASEDRGEYEQYF. The CDR3 DNA reads TGTGCCAGCGAGGACAGGGGGGAGTACGAGCAGTACTTC.

J is TRBJ2-1 and V is TRBV7-3; TRBD2 is a possible D gene (5 bases). CDR3 length: 13 residues. Germline CDR1 and CDR2: SGHTA and FQGTGA. V lost 8 bases, J lost 7 bases, and 15 bases lay in between. The CDR3 bases are TGTGCCAGCGGCGGCGGGTCAGGAAATGAGCAGTTCTTC. Protein product: CASGGGSGNEQFF.

The chain joins TRBV4-2 to TRBJ2-1; TRBD2 is a possible D gene (6 bases). Germline V lookup: CDR1 LGHNA, CDR2 YNFKEQ. Trimming left V 1 base short and J 0 bases short, with 7 bases between. The CDR3 covers 15 residues. CDR3 region: CASSQAGSSYNEQFF. The CDR3 DNA reads TGTGCCAGCAGCCAAGCCGGGAGCTCCTACAATGAGCAGTTCTTC.

The chain recombines TRBV6-5 with TRBJ2-7, with D perhaps matching TRBD2 (6 bases). CDR1 and CDR2 from the germline V gene are MNHEY and SVGAGI. The CDR3 contains 14 residues. Trimming pared 0 bases from V and 7 bases from J, leaving 13 bases between. The CDR3 DNA reads TGTGCCAGCAGTTACTCAATAAGGGGAGGTGAGCAGTACTTC. Amino acid sequence: CASSYSIRGGEQYF.